This T cell receptor (beta chain) appears in the sequencing data of a study of T cells in Graves' hyperthyroidism and ophthalmopathy. Many counts were recorded for this clonotype. V shed 3 bases and J shed 9 bases, with 15 bases lying between them. Germline assignment: CDR1 SEHNR and CDR2 FQNEAQ (reference sequence). This CDR3 region has 14 residues. It was RNA transcripts that yielded the amplified TCR beta CDR3 regions. During a first-round RT-PCR of the TCR CDR3, the HTBI primer set was used. TCRdb used MiXCR to reprocess the multiplex PCR reads, holding one entry per CDR3 protein. The sample has some 570,000 distinct CDR3 sequences; approximately 17% are singletons.

Sequencing input: blood. The chain combines TRBV7-9 with TRBJ2-1, with D perhaps assigned TRBD1 or TRBD2 (5 bases each). The receptor comes from a woman younger than 30 with Graves' ophthalmopathy. CDR3 DNA: TGTGCCAGCAGCTTCGGGGCAGTGGCGAGTGAGCAGTTCTTC. Residues: CASSFGAVASEQFF. Using reference TRBV7-9 and TRBJ2-1 for the parts outside the CDR3, the full variable domain is DTGVSQNPRHKITKRGQNVTFRCDPISEHNRLYWYRQTLGQGPEFLTYFQNEAQLEKSRLLSDRFSAERPKGSFSTLEIQRTEQGDSAMYLCASSFGAVASEQFFGPGTRLTVL.